This T cell receptor beta chain was observed in a study of shared clonotypes between healthy human individuals. Study as a whole: The people who gave samples were a couple of women and three men aged 18 to 49.

General observations from the study: Generally, naive subsets (rather than memory subsets) showed larger estimated richness.

Germline lookup yields CDR1 SGHRS and CDR2 YFSETQ. Trimming took 3 bases from V and 5 from J; bases not matched to a gene: 7. The length of the CDR3 is 14 residues. A remark on this clone: Its antigen is unknown.

In the CD4+ fraction, cells were divided into CD45RA+ naive and CD45RA-negative memory subsets. Authors' data handling: ImmunoSEQ output held junction-only sequences without quality scores, so filtering differed. The repertoire was sequenced with immunoSEQ multiplex PCR; TCRdb's copy has only in-frame clones and lacks some. D and trimming come from the DNA, and the V and J calls and clone size come from that table. The sample has 2 million to 2.5 million clones, more than 80% seen once. The sequence was collected from a man younger than 35 in good health. Some clones in this sample may be carry-over from other donors' samples. Sequenced sample: naive CD4+ T cells from PBMCs. Subset denoted: CD45RA+ positively selected. V usage is TRBV5-1 and J usage is TRBJ2-7, with 8 bases identical to TRBD2. CDR3 sequence reads: CASSWDGAGDEQYF. The CDR3, as DNA: TGCGCCAGCAGCTGGGATGGAGCGGGAGACGAGCAGTACTTC.